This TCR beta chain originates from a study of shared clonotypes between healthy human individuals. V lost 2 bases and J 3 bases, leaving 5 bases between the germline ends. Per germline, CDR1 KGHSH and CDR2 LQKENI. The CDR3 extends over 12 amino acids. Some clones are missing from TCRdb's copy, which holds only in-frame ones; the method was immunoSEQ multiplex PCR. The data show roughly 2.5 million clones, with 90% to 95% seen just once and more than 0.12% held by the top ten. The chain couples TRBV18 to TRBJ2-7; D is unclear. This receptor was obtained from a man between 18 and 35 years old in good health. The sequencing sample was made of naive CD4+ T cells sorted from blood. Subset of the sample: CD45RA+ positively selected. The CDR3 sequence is CASSPMSYEQYF. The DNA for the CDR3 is TGTGCCAGCTCACCAATGAGCTACGAGCAGTACTTC. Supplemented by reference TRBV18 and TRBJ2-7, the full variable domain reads NAGVMQNPRHLVRRRGQEARLRCSPMKGHSHVYWYRQLPEEGLKFMVYLQKENIIDESGMPKERFSAEFPKEGPSILRIQQVVRGDSAAYFCASSPMSYEQYFGPGTRLTVT.